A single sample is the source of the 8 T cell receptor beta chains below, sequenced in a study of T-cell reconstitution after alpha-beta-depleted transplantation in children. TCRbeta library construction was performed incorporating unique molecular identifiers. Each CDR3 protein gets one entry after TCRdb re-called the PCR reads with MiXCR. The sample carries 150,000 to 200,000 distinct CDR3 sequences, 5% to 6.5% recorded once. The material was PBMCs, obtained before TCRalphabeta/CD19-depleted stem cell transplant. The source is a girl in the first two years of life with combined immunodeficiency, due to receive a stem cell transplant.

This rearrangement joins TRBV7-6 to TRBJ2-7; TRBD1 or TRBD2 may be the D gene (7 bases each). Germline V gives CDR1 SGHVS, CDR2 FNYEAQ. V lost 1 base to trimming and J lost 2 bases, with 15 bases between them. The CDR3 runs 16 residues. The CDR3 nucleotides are TGTGCCAGCAGCTTAGGAGGGAGGGGGCCACCCTACGAGCAGTACTTC. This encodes CASSLGGRGPPYEQYF.

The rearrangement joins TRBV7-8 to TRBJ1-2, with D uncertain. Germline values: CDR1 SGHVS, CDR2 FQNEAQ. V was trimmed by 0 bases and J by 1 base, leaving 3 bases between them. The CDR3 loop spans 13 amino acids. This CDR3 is CASSLAVNYGYTF. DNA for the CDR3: TGTGCCAGCAGCTTAGCAGTTAACTATGGCTACACCTTC.

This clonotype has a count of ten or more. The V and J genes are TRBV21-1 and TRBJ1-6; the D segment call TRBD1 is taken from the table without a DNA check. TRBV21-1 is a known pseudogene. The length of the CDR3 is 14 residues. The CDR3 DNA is TGTGCCACTGACAGGGGGGAGGTGGATTCACCCCTCCACTTT. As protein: CATDRGEVDSPLHF.

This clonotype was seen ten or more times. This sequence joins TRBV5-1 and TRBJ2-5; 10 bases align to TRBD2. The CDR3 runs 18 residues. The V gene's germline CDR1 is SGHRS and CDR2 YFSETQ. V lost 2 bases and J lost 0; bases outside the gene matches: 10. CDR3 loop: CASSFRTSGTQDQETQYF. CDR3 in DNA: TGCGCCAGCAGCTTTAGGACTAGCGGTACCCAGGACCAAGAGACCCAGTACTTC.

This CDR3 reads CSARPLAGADNEQFF. DNA of the CDR3: TGCAGTGCTAGACCCCTAGCGGGGGCGGACAATGAGCAGTTCTTC. The chain carries TRBV20-1 and TRBJ2-1; 10 bases line up with TRBD2. The trim removed 2 bases at V and 5 bases at J, leaving 6 bases unmatched. CDR1 DFQATT and CDR2 SNEGSKA come from the germline V gene (reference sequence). This CDR3 has 15 amino acids.

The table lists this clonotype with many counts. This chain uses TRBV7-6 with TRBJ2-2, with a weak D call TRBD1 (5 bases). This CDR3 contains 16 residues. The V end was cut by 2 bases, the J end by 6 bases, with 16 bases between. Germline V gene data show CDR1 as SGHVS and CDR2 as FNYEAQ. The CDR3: CASSLRAGFFAGELFF. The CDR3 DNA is TGTGCCAGCAGCTTAAGAGCAGGGTTTTTCGCCGGGGAGCTGTTTTTT.

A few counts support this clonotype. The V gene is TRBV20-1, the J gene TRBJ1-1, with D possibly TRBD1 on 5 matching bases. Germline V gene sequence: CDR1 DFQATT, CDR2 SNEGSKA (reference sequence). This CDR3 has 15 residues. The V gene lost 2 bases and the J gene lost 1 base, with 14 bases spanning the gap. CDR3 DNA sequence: TGCAGTGCTAGACCAGTAGGGGTGGGGAACACTGAAGCTTTCTTT. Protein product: CSARPVGVGNTEAFF.

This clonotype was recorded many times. The CDR3 here is CASSQRRLAGGNEQFF. The CDR3 DNA follows: TGTGCCAGTTCACAGCGACGACTAGCGGGGGGCAATGAGCAGTTCTTC. The chain combines TRBV7-8 with TRBJ2-1; TRBD2 agrees at 13 bases. Germline CDR1 SGHVS, CDR2 FQNEAQ. V gave up 9 bases and J gave up 6 bases; unmatched junction bases: 11. This CDR3 spans 16 amino acids.